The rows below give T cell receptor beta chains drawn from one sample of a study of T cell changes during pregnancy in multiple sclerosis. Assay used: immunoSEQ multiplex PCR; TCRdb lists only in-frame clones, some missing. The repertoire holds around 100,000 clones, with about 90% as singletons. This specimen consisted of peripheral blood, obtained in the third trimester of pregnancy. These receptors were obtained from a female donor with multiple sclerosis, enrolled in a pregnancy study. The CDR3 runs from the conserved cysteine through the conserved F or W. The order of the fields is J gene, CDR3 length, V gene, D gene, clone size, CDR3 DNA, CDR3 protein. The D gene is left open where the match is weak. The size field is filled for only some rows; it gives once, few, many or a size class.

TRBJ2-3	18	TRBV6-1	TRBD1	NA	TGTGCCAGCAGTGAATTGTTGTTCGGGACAGGGGGCACAGATACGCAGTATTTT	CASSELLFGTGGTDTQYF
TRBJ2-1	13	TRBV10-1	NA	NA	TGCGCCAGCAGTGACAGGGTTGGGAATGAGCAGTTCTTC	CASSDRVGNEQFF
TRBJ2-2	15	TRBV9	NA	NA	TGTGCCAGCAGCGTAGTCAGGGCGAACACCGGGGAGCTGTTTTTT	CASSVVRANTGELFF
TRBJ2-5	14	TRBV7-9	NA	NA	TGTGCCAGCAGCTTTTATAGGACAGAAGAGACCCAGTACTTC	CASSFYRTEETQYF
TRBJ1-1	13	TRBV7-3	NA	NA	TGTGCCAGCAGCTTAACGGGGGGCACTGAAGCTTTCTTT	CASSLTGGTEAFF
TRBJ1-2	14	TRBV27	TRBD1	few	TGTGCCAGCAGCCCACGGGACAGGGGAAATGGCTACACCTTC	CASSPRDRGNGYTF
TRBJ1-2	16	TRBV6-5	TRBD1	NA	TGTGCCAGCAGTTGGAGCGGAGGACAGGGGATTCAAGGCTACACCTTC	CASSWSGGQGIQGYTF
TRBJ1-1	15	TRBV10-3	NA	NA	TGTGCCATCAGTGCGGCCTCAGCGATGAACACTGAAGCTTTCTTT	CAISAASAMNTEAFF
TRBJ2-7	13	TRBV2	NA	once	TGTGCCAGCAGTCGGGACTCAGCCTACGAGCAGTACTTC	CASSRDSAYEQYF
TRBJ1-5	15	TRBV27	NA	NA	TGTGCCAGCAGTTTGGGAGGGAAAAACAATCAGCCCCAGCATTTT	CASSLGGKNNQPQHF
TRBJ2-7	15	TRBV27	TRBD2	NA	TGTGCCAGCAGTACCCTAGCGGGAGGAGGGGGCGAGCAGTACTTC	CASSTLAGGGGEQYF
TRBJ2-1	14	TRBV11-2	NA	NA	TGTGCCAGCAGCCTCAGGGCGGTGTACAATGAGCAGTTCTTC	CASSLRAVYNEQFF
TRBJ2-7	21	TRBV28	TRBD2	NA	TGTGCCAGCACTTCAAGTCCGATCTGGACTAGCGGGAGGGCACGGGCCTACGAGCAGTACTTC	CASTSSPIWTSGRARAYEQYF
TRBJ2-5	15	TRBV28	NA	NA	TGTGCCAGCAGTTTAGGGGCAGTAGGCACGAAGACCCAGTACTTC	CASSLGAVGTKTQYF
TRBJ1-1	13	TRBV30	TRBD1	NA	TGTGCCTCCCTGGGACAGGGGAACACTGAAGCTTTCTTT	CASLGQGNTEAFF
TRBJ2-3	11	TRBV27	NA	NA	TGTGCCAGCACCTCTCGAGATACGCAGTATTTT	CASTSRDTQYF
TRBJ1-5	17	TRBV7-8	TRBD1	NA	TGTGCCAGCAGCTATAGGGACAGAGGATTGAGCAATCAGCCCCAGCATTTT	CASSYRDRGLSNQPQHF
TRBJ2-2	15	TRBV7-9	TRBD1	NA	TGTGCCAGCAGCTTGACGGGACAGTACACCGGGGAGCTGTTTTTT	CASSLTGQYTGELFF
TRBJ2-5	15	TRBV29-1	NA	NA	TGCAGCGTTGAGCCCCGGGGGAGTGGAGGGGAGACCCAGTACTTC	CSVEPRGSGGETQYF
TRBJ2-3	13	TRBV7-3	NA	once	TGTGCCAGCAGTTTAACGGGGCGAGATACGCAGTATTTT	CASSLTGRDTQYF
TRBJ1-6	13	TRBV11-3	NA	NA	TGTGCCAGCAGCGCAGGGGCTAATTCACCCCTCCACTTT	CASSAGANSPLHF
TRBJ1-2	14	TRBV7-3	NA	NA	TGTGCCAGCAGCCCCGCGGGGGGGGACTATGGCTACACCTTC	CASSPAGGDYGYTF
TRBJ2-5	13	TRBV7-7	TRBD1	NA	TGTGCCAGCAGCCCCGGGACAGCAGAGACCCAGTACTTC	CASSPGTAETQYF
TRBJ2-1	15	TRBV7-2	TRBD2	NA	TGTGCCAGCAGCCCGAACGGGGGGGCCTACAATGAGCAGTTCTTC	CASSPNGGAYNEQFF
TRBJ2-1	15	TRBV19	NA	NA	TGTGCCAGTAGTATAGAAGGAGGGCGGAGGGGTGAGCAGTTCTTC	CASSIEGGRRGEQFF
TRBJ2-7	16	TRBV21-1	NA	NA	TGTGCCAGCAGCAAAGGGGGAGACCGGATTCCCTACGAGCAGTACTTC	CASSKGGDRIPYEQYF
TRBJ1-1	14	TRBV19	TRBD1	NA	TGTGCCAGTAGTCAGGGGGCGCCTCGAACTGAAGCTTTCTTT	CASSQGAPRTEAFF
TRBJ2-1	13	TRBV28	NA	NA	TGTGCCAGCCGTCCACAGAAGTACAATGAGCAGTTCTTC	CASRPQKYNEQFF
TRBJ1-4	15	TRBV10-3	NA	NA	TGTGCCATCAGTGAGTCAGACACCCTCTCCCGGCAACTGTTTTTT	CAISESDTLSRQLFF
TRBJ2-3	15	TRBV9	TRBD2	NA	TGTGCCAGCAGCGTTGGGCTAGCGGTTACAGATACGCAGTATTTT	CASSVGLAVTDTQYF
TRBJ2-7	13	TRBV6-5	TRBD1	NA	TGTGCCAGCGGCAGGAGACAGGGCTACGAGCAGTACTTC	CASGRRQGYEQYF
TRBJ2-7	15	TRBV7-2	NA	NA	TGTGCCAGCAGCTCACGGACAGTCAGCTCCTACGAGCAGTACTTC	CASSSRTVSSYEQYF
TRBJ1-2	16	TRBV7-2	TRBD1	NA	TGTGCCAGCAGTCGGTCCGGGACAGATATGCTCTATGGCTACACCTTC	CASSRSGTDMLYGYTF
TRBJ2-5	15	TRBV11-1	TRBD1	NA	TGTGCCAGCAGCCCCCGGACAGGGGAGAGAGAGACCCAGTACTTC	CASSPRTGERETQYF
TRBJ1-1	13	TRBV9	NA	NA	TGTGCCAGCAGCGCGCAGGTTAACACTGAAGCTTTCTTT	CASSAQVNTEAFF
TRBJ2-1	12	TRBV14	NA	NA	TGTGCCAGCAGCCCTACTAGGGCGGAGCAGTTCTTC	CASSPTRAEQFF
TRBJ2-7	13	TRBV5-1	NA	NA	TGCGCCAGCAGCTTGGGACAACTTGGGGAGCAGTACTTC	CASSLGQLGEQYF
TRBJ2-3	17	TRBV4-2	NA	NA	TGTGCCAGCAGCCACGCGAGGCGTACTAGCATCTCAGATACGCAGTATTTT	CASSHARRTSISDTQYF
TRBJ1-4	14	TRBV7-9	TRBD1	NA	TGTGCCAGCAGCTTGGGACAGGTTGGGGAAAAACTGTTTTTT	CASSLGQVGEKLFF
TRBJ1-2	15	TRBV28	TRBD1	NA	TGTGCCAGCAGTGCACCGGGACAGCCCTTTTATGGCTACACCTTC	CASSAPGQPFYGYTF
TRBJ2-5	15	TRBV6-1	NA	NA	TGTGCCAGCAGTGAATCCTGGGCAAGGGGAGAGACCCAGTACTTC	CASSESWARGETQYF
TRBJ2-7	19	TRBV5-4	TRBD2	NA	TGTGCCAGCAGTCAACCGGGACTAGCGGGAGGATGGCCCTCCACCGAGCAGTACTTC	CASSQPGLAGGWPSTEQYF
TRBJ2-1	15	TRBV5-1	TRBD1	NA	TGCGCCAGCAGCCGCCCTGGGACAGGGTTCAATGAGCAGTTCTTC	CASSRPGTGFNEQFF
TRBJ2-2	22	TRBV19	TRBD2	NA	TGTGCCAGTAGTACCCCATCCCTACTAGGACTAGCGGGAGTCGGGTACACCGGGGAGCTGTTTTTT	CASSTPSLLGLAGVGYTGELFF
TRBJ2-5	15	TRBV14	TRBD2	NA	TGTGCCAGCAGCCACAGAGCGGGGATCCAAGAGACCCAGTACTTC	CASSHRAGIQETQYF
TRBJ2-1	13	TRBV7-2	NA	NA	TGTGCCAGCAGCTTAGGTCAGGGGGGTGAGCAGTTCTTC	CASSLGQGGEQFF
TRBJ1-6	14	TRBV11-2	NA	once	TGTGCCAGCAGCTTAAGCCCCGGGAATTCACCCCTCCACTTT	CASSLSPGNSPLHF